This entry lists 2 T cell receptor beta chains sequenced from one sample in a study of shared clonotypes between healthy human individuals. Data came from immunoSEQ multiplex PCR; TCRdb stores just in-frame clones and leaves some out. Here the sample spans over a million clones, around 78% being singletons. The sample consisted of memory CD4+ T cells from PBMCs. Stated subset: CD45RA-negative fraction. These receptors were taken from a man between 18 and 29 years old in good health. Some clones in this sample may be carry-over from other donors' samples.

The count of this clone is one. The rearrangement joins TRBV19 to TRBJ2-1, with TRBD2 as a possible D gene (6 bases). The germline V gene encodes CDR1 LNHDA and CDR2 SQIVND (reference sequence). Trimming removed 9 bases from V and 7 bases from J, with 25 bases in between. This CDR3 contains 16 residues. In DNA, the CDR3 is TGTGCCAGCCGTTCTCAGGCTAGCGTCCCAGGGAATGAGCAGTTCTTC. This codes for CASRSQASVPGNEQFF.

The V and J genes are TRBV28 and TRBJ2-3; D possibly matches TRBD1 or TRBD2 (6 bases each). Between the trimmed V and J ends, which lost 6 bases and 1 base, there was a span of 20 bases. CDR3 length equals 17 residues. CDR1 and CDR2 from the germline V gene are MDHEN and SYDVKM. This CDR3 reads CASSWGAGKPGTDTQYF. The DNA of the CDR3 is TGTGCCAGCAGCTGGGGGGCGGGAAAGCCGGGCACAGATACGCAGTATTTT. Using reference TRBV28 and TRBJ2-3 for the parts outside the CDR3, the full variable domain is DVKVTQSSRYLVKRTGEKVFLECVQDMDHENMFWYRQDPGLGLRLIYFSYDVKMKEKGDIPEGYSVSREKKERFSLILESASTNQTSMYLCASSWGAGKPGTDTQYFGPGTRLTVL.